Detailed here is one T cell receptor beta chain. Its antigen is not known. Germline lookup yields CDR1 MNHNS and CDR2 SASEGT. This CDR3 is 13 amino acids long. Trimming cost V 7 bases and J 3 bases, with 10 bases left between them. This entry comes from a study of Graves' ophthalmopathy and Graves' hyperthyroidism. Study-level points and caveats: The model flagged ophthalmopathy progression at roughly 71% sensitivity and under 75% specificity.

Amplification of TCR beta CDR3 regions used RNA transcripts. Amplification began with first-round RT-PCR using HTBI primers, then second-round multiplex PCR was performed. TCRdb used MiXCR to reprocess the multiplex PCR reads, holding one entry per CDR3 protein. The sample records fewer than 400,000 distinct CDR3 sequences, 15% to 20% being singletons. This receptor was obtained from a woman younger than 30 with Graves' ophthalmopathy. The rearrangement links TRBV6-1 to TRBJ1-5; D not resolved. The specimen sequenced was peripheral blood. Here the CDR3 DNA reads TGTGCCAGCACGGACGGGTACAATCAGCCCCAGCATTTT. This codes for CASTDGYNQPQHF.